Shown below are 28 T cell receptor beta chains from a single sample sequenced in a study of blood T cell repertoires in COVID-19. Clones were read by immunoSEQ multiplex PCR, and TCRdb kept only the in-frame ones, dropping some. The table shows 260,000 or so clones, with approximately 87% occurring only once. What was sequenced was peripheral blood. These receptors were obtained from a human donor in a cohort sampled during active COVID-19.

The genes are TRBV19 and TRBJ1-2; D gene uncertain. V was shortened by 6 bases and J by 3 bases, with 8 bases between the two germline ends. This CDR3 has 12 amino acids. Germline lookup yields CDR1 LNHDA and CDR2 SQIVND (reference sequence). Here the CDR3 reads CASRRSDYGYTF. DNA for the CDR3: TGTGCCAGTAGAAGGAGTGACTATGGCTACACCTTC.

This rearrangement joins TRBV4-1 to TRBJ2-7; TRBD1 matches at 10 bases. J lost 5 bases, V lost 4 bases, and 11 bases had no gene match. The CDR3 loop spans 16 amino acids. The V gene's germline CDR1 is MGHRA and CDR2 YSYEKL. The CDR3: CASSPMGTGVPHEQYF. The CDR3 bases are TGCGCCAGCAGCCCAATGGGGACAGGGGTTCCCCACGAGCAGTACTTC.

The chain recombines TRBV6-5 with TRBJ2-7; 8 nucleotides agree with TRBD1. CDR1 and CDR2 (germline): MNHEY, SVGAGI. The CDR3 is made up of 16 amino acids. The V and J ends lost 2 bases and 6 bases, in that order; junction bases with no gene match: 12. The CDR3 bases are TGTGCCAGCAGTTACAGGTTGCCCGGACAGGGAAGCGAGCAGTACTTC. Amino acids: CASSYRLPGQGSEQYF.

V and J are TRBV19 and TRBJ1-2; D gene ambiguous. Germline V gene lookup returns CDR1 LNHDA and CDR2 SQIVND (reference sequence). The ends were cut back, 5 bases at V and 7 bases at J, with 11 bases in the middle. CDR3 length: 12 amino acids. CDR3 nucleotide sequence: TGTGCCAGTAGTTCGATACGGGGTGGCTACACCTTC. This translates into CASSSIRGGYTF.

V is TRBV6-2 or TRBV6-3 and J is TRBJ1-4, with D perhaps matching TRBD1 (5 bases). Trimming pared 0 bases from V and 4 bases from J, leaving 9 bases between. Per the germline V gene, CDR1 is MNHEY and CDR2 is SVGEGT. The CDR3 runs 15 residues. The CDR3 loop is CASSYSRQFNEKLFF. Written as DNA, the CDR3 is TGTGCCAGCAGTTACTCGCGACAGTTTAATGAAAAACTGTTTTTT.

The chain uses TRBV4-1 and TRBJ2-6; no clear D gene. With 8 bases removed from V and 5 bases from J, the gap between germline ends came to 10 bases. The CDR3 runs to 13 residues. Germline loops: CDR1 MGHRA, CDR2 YSYEKL. The DNA for the CDR3 is TGCGCCAGCTCAGTTTCGCGGGCCAACGTCCTGACTTTC. Translated: CASSVSRANVLTF.

The chain combines TRBV7-8 with TRBJ2-2; 7 nucleotides align to TRBD2. Germline V gene lookup returns CDR1 SGHVS and CDR2 FQNEAQ. V shed 5 bases, J shed 5 bases, and the junction held 11 bases outside the gene matches. This CDR3 is built from 16 residues. The CDR3 region is CASSLAAGVRTGELFF. The DNA of the CDR3 is TGTGCCAGCAGCCTGGCGGCGGGAGTAAGGACCGGGGAGCTGTTTTTT.

This sequence joins TRBV19 and TRBJ1-2; D gene unclear. Deletions cut 5 bases from V and 4 bases from J, with 11 bases between. CDR3 length: 13 amino acids. The V gene's germline CDR1 is LNHDA and CDR2 SQIVND (reference sequence). DNA of the CDR3: TGTGCCAGTAGTCTCAGTTCCCGCTATGGCTACACCTTC. Translating it yields CASSLSSRYGYTF.

The chain employs TRBV27 and TRBJ2-7, with D possibly matching TRBD2 (6 bases). Trimming took 10 bases from V and 1 from J, leaving 14 bases between them. Germline V gives CDR1 MNHEY, CDR2 SMNVEV (reference sequence). The CDR3 sequence is 13 residues long. The CDR3 region is CATRGTGSYEQYF. CDR3 nucleotides: TGTGCCACCCGGGGGACGGGATCCTACGAGCAGTACTTC.

CDR3 nucleotides: TGCAGCGTTGTCGGGGGGGATGGCTACACCTTC. Protein sequence: CSVVGGDGYTF. This chain joins TRBV29-1 and TRBJ1-2; weak D call: TRBD1 (5 bases). V lost 4 bases to trimming and J lost 6 bases, with 9 bases between them. Germline-derived CDR1 and CDR2 are SQVTM and ANQGSEA. This CDR3 has 11 residues.

This chain links TRBV12-3 or TRBV12-4 with TRBJ2-3; D possibly corresponds to TRBD2 (5 bases). Between the trimmed V and J ends, which lost 5 bases and 6 bases, there was a span of 9 bases. There are 12 residues in the CDR3. CDR3 coding DNA: TGTGCCAGCAGTGTAACTAGGGATACGCAGTATTTT. Translated: CASSVTRDTQYF.

This chain links TRBV18 with TRBJ2-1; TRBD2 might be the D (6 bases). Germline lookup yields CDR1 KGHSH and CDR2 LQKENI. V was shortened by 4 bases and J by 3 bases, with 13 bases between the two germline ends. There are 15 residues in the CDR3. The CDR3 reads CASSQGRGDYNEQFF. The CDR3, as DNA: TGTGCCAGCTCACAGGGGCGGGGCGACTACAATGAGCAGTTCTTC.

This sequence joins TRBV4-1 and TRBJ1-1; possible D gene TRBD1, 5 bases. This CDR3 has 15 residues. V dropped 4 bases and J dropped 1 base, with 13 bases sitting between them. CDR1 and CDR2 from the germline V gene are MGHRA and YSYEKL. The CDR3 is CASSPRLGPNTEAFF. The CDR3 DNA reads as TGCGCCAGCAGCCCCCGTTTGGGGCCGAACACTGAAGCTTTCTTT.

The chain recombines TRBV29-1 with TRBJ2-6; 14 nucleotides match TRBD2. V shed 6 bases, J shed 12 bases, and the junction held 7 bases outside the gene matches. This CDR3 is 14 amino acids long. CDR1 SQVTM and CDR2 ANQGSEA come from the germline V gene. CDR3 sequence (DNA): TGCAGCGTCGATCAAGGACTAGCGGGGGGCGTCCTGACTTTC. Protein: CSVDQGLAGGVLTF.

V is TRBV5-1 and J is TRBJ1-1; 9 bases are shared with TRBD1. The length of the CDR3 is 17 residues. Germline CDR1 SGHRS, CDR2 YFSETQ. With V trimmed by 4 bases and J by 3 bases, 13 bases remained unmatched. This CDR3 is CASSLVGTGLQYTEAFF. Written as DNA, the CDR3 is TGCGCCAGCAGCCTTGTGGGGACAGGGTTACAGTACACTGAAGCTTTCTTT.

V and J are TRBV28 and TRBJ1-5, with TRBD1 as a possible D gene (5 bases). CDR1 and CDR2 from the germline V gene are MDHEN and SYDVKM. V lost 6 bases and J lost 6, with 15 bases in between. CDR3 size: 14 residues. The CDR3: CASRGPGIVQPQHF. The CDR3 DNA reads as TGTGCCAGCAGGGGGCCAGGAATCGTTCAGCCCCAGCATTTT.

The V gene is TRBV23-1, the J gene TRBJ1-2, with D unresolved. TRBV23-1 is an ORF; its function is uncertain. The CDR3 sequence is 16 residues long. The ends were cut back, 0 bases at V and 0 bases at J, with 11 bases in the middle. The CDR3 spells CASSQSMRIANYGYTF. The CDR3 coding sequence is TGCGCCAGCAGTCAATCGATGAGGATTGCTAACTATGGCTACACCTTC.

The chain uses TRBV6-6 and TRBJ1-4, with D hard to call. With 4 bases removed from V and 8 bases from J, the gap between germline ends came to 8 bases. The CDR3 length is 12 residues. The germline V gene encodes CDR1 MNHNY and CDR2 SVGAGI (reference sequence). CDR3 loop: CASSSRSEKLFF. DNA for the CDR3: TGTGCCAGCAGTTCCCGGTCAGAAAAACTGTTTTTT.

The chain couples TRBV5-1 to TRBJ1-1; the match to TRBD1 covers 7 bases. The CDR3 consists of 14 residues. The J segment lost 0 bases and the V segment lost 3 bases, leaving 2 bases of the junction unmatched. The germline CDR1 and CDR2 sequences are SGHRS and YFSETQ. The CDR3 bases are TGCGCCAGCAGCTGGACAGGTCTGAACACTGAAGCTTTCTTT. The encoded protein is CASSWTGLNTEAFF.

The chain couples TRBV11-3 to TRBJ2-1; 9 nucleotides agree with TRBD2. Trimming cost V 1 base and J 9 bases; bases outside gene matches: 4. The CDR3 is 14 amino acids. The germline V gene encodes CDR1 SGHNT and CDR2 YENEEA. CDR3 loop: CASSLGGGAGEQFF. CDR3 nucleotides: TGTGCCAGCAGCTTAGGCGGGGGGGCCGGTGAGCAGTTCTTC.

The chain employs TRBV29-1 and TRBJ2-2, with a weak D call TRBD1 (6 bases). CDR3 size: 12 residues. Germline V gene sequence: CDR1 SQVTM, CDR2 ANQGSEA. Trimming stripped 6 bases from V and 6 bases from J, with 11 bases between. The CDR3 sequence: CSVKQGPGELFF. CDR3 bases: TGCAGCGTCAAACAGGGCCCCGGGGAGCTGTTTTTT.

The rearrangement links TRBV5-1 to TRBJ2-7; 10 bases match TRBD2. CDR1 and CDR2 (germline): SGHRS, YFSETQ. This CDR3 is built from 15 residues. Losses at the gene ends were 4 bases for V and 5 bases for J; bases not matched to a gene: 9. DNA of the CDR3: TGCGCCAGCAGCCACCGACTAGCGGGTACAGACGAGCAGTACTTC. This sequence encodes CASSHRLAGTDEQYF.

This chain links TRBV10-3 with TRBJ1-3; the match to TRBD1 covers 8 bases. The ends lost 7 bases at V and 8 bases at J; junction bases unmatched: 7. This CDR3 has 13 amino acids. The germline V gene encodes CDR1 ENHRY and CDR2 SYGVKD. CDR3 DNA sequence: TGTGCCATCAACTTTGACAGGGGACACACCATATATTTT. Residues: CAINFDRGHTIYF.

This clone was detected only once. The chain links TRBV25-1 to TRBJ2-3; tentative D call: TRBD1 (6 bases). This CDR3 comprises 13 residues. Between the trimmed V and J ends, which lost 10 bases and 1 base, there was a span of 12 bases. Germline CDR1 and CDR2: MGHDK and SYGVNS. CDR3 protein: CAISPGGTDTQYF. Here the CDR3 DNA reads TGTGCCATCTCCCCAGGGGGCACAGATACGCAGTATTTT. Full variable domain (outside the CDR3, taken from reference TRBV25-1 and TRBJ2-3): EADIYQTPRYLVIGTGKKITLECSQTMGHDKMYWYQQDPGMELHLIHYSYGVNSTEKGDLSSESTVSRIRTEHFPLTLESARPSHTSQYLCAISPGGTDTQYFGPGTRLTVL.

This clone was counted between two and nine times. The chain recombines TRBV29-1 with TRBJ1-2; maybe TRBD1 (6 bases). The CDR3 has 14 amino acids. V shed 6 bases and J shed 0 bases, with 14 bases lying between them. The germline V gene encodes CDR1 SQVTM and CDR2 ANQGSEA. This CDR3 is CSVTTGLANYGYTF. In DNA form, the CDR3 reads TGCAGCGTGACAACAGGGTTAGCTAACTATGGCTACACCTTC.

The V and J genes are TRBV5-6 and TRBJ2-5, with D possibly matching TRBD2 (6 bases). The V gene lost 3 bases and the J gene lost 1 base, with 19 bases spanning the gap. The germline gives CDR1 SGHDT, CDR2 YYEEEE. This CDR3 has 17 amino acids. CDR3 amino acids: CASSYLADPDPQETQYF. The CDR3 DNA sequence: TGTGCCAGCAGCTACTTAGCGGACCCAGACCCCCAAGAGACCCAGTACTTC.

This clone occurred once. This chain uses TRBV7-9 with TRBJ2-5; tentative D call: TRBD1 (5 bases). The germline V gene has CDR1 SEHNR and CDR2 FQNEAQ (reference sequence). V lost 2 bases to trimming and J lost 4 bases, with 8 bases between them. The CDR3 totals 13 residues. The CDR3 here is CASSLSRVETQYF. The CDR3 region has the DNA TGTGCCAGCAGCTTAAGCAGGGTAGAGACCCAGTACTTC.

The chain carries TRBV14 and TRBJ2-1; 9 bases are shared with TRBD2. V trimming: 5 bases; J trimming: 6 bases; junction bases outside the gene matches: 5. Germline V CDR1 and CDR2: SGHDN, FVKESK. The CDR3 totals 14 residues. The DNA of the CDR3 is TGTGCCAGCAGCGGCGGGGGGGCCTTCAATGAGCAGTTCTTC. This encodes CASSGGGAFNEQFF.